These 13 T cell receptor beta chains came from one sample sequenced in a study of CD8+CD57+ T cells in acquired aplastic anemia. Before being chosen for sequencing, patients had shown CD8+CD57+ cell expansion by flow cytometry. TCR beta VDJ and CDR3 profiling used genomic DNA as template. Each CDR3 protein gets one entry after TCRdb re-called the reads with MiXCR. The data contain under 250,000 distinct CDR3 sequences, about 60% of them singletons. The sequenced sample was sorted CD4+, CD8+, or CD8+CD57+ T cells (not recorded which) from PBMCs. These receptors all come from a human donor with aplastic anemia.

This rearrangement joins TRBV14 to TRBJ2-5; no clear D. This CDR3 region has 15 residues. From germline, CDR1 is SGHDN and CDR2 FVKESK. V lost 0 bases, J lost 5 bases, and 13 bases lay in between. This CDR3 reads CASSQEGWLGETQYF. The CDR3 coding sequence is TGTGCCAGCAGCCAAGAAGGATGGCTAGGCGAGACCCAGTACTTC.

This sequence joins TRBV7-9 and TRBJ1-2, with 7 bases aligning to TRBD1. Germline values: CDR1 SEHNR, CDR2 FQNEAQ (reference sequence). The CDR3 covers 13 residues. With V trimmed by 5 bases and J by 8 bases, 8 bases remained unmatched. CDR3 in DNA: TGTGCCAGCAGCATAGACAGGGCCGGAGGCTACACCTTC. Its protein is CASSIDRAGGYTF.

The V gene is TRBV29-1, the J gene TRBJ2-5; a possible D gene is TRBD2 (5 bases). The V gene's germline CDR1 is SQVTM and CDR2 ANQGSEA. This CDR3 spans 14 amino acids. Trimming took 7 bases from V and 5 from J, leaving 20 bases between them. CDR3 nucleotide sequence: TGCAGCGACCACCTCGGGGAACCCCCGGAGACCCAGTACTTC. It yields the protein CSDHLGEPPETQYF.

This chain uses TRBV5-6 with TRBJ1-3, with D uncertain. The V gene lost 3 bases and the J gene lost 14 bases, with 12 bases spanning the gap. Germline V CDR1 and CDR2: SGHDT, YYEEEE. The CDR3 extends over 11 amino acids. The CDR3 sequence: CASSSERTLYF. CDR3 bases: TGTGCCAGCAGCTCCGAGCGGACCCTATATTTT.

This chain joins TRBV9 and TRBJ1-1, with D hard to call. V shed 6 bases and J shed 4 bases, with 13 bases lying between them. The CDR3 totals 13 residues. The germline CDR1 and CDR2 sequences are SGDLS and YYNGEE. Written as DNA, the CDR3 is TGTGCCAGCACCTCAGGAGAGGGCACTGAAGCTTTCTTT. This encodes CASTSGEGTEAFF.

This clonotype was seen more than once but under ten times. The chain recombines TRBV10-3 with TRBJ2-7; the D gene could be TRBD1 or TRBD2 (5 bases each). The CDR3 is made up of 14 amino acids. V lost 5 bases and J lost 4, with 15 bases in between. Germline-derived CDR1 and CDR2 are ENHRY and SYGVKD. In nucleotides, the CDR3 is TGTGCCATCAGTCGGTCCCGAGGGGAGTACGAGCAGTACTTC. This encodes CAISRSRGEYEQYF.

This sequence joins TRBV6-4 and TRBJ2-7; D not certain. Trimming removed 3 bases from V and 0 bases from J, with 12 bases in between. This CDR3 spans 15 amino acids. Germline V CDR1 and CDR2: MRHNA, SNTAGT. This CDR3 reads CASSEVGRLSYEQYF. DNA of the CDR3: TGTGCCAGCAGTGAAGTGGGCCGACTCTCCTACGAGCAGTACTTC.

This clonotype was picked up one time. The chain joins TRBV7-3 to TRBJ2-7; 11 bases line up with TRBD2. The CDR3 has 15 amino acids. V gave up 0 bases and J gave up 5 bases; unmatched junction bases: 3. Germline CDR1 and CDR2: SGHTA and FQGTGA. The CDR3 DNA reads TGTGCCAGCAGCTTAACCGGGACTAGCGGCCACGAGCAGTACTTC. It encodes CASSLTGTSGHEQYF.

This chain links TRBV9 with TRBJ2-1; tentatively, D is TRBD1 (5 bases). CDR3 length: 12 residues. Trimming took 0 bases from V and 9 from J, leaving 7 bases between them. CDR1 is SGDLS, CDR2 YYNGEE, per germline. The CDR3 DNA sequence: TGTGCCAGCAGCGTAGAGGGGTTTGAGCAGTTCTTC. Translating gives CASSVEGFEQFF.

The chain combines TRBV9 with TRBJ2-1, with D possibly being TRBD2 (5 bases). The CDR3 spans 15 residues. The V gene lost 0 bases and the J gene lost 2 bases, with 9 bases spanning the gap. CDR1 is SGDLS, CDR2 YYNGEE, per germline. CDR3 in DNA: TGTGCCAGCAGCGTAGGTCTAGCTGCCTACAATGAGCAGTTCTTC. It is translated as CASSVGLAAYNEQFF.

For this clonotype: Germline is not matched at one junction end, which may reflect a read error. The chain has TRBV15 and TRBJ2-1, with D perhaps matching TRBD1 or TRBD2 (5 bases each). The germline gives CDR1 LNHNV, CDR2 YYDKDF (reference sequence). The CDR3 has 15 amino acids. CDR3 region: CATSRDQGRRNERFF. The CDR3 region has the DNA TGTGCCACCAGCAGAGATCAGGGACGTAGAAATGAGCGGTTCTTC.

The rearrangement joins TRBV24-1 to TRBJ2-1, with TRBD2 matching over 8 bases. CDR3 length: 15 residues. The V gene's germline CDR1 is KGHDR and CDR2 SFDVKD. Losses at the gene ends were 1 base for V and 9 bases for J; bases not matched to a gene: 7. DNA for the CDR3: TGTGCCACCAGTGATTTAGCTAGCGGGTTGAGTGAGCAGTTCTTC. Translating it yields CATSDLASGLSEQFF.

This chain joins TRBV19 and TRBJ2-7; possible D gene TRBD1, 5 bases. Per germline, CDR1 LNHDA and CDR2 SQIVND (reference sequence). The ends were cut back, 4 bases at V and 4 bases at J, with 8 bases in the middle. The CDR3 consists of 12 residues. CDR3 DNA: TGTGCCAGTAGTAACGCAGGGTACGAGCAGTACTTC. It specifies CASSNAGYEQYF.